The clone carrying this T cell receptor (beta chain) showed up many times. The data originate from a study of T-cell memory formation after mild COVID-19. From the 5' RACE reads, TCRdb called clonotypes with MiXCR, one entry per CDR3 protein. The sample consists of more than 10,000 distinct CDR3 sequences, around 13% of them appearing once. The V gene lost 4 bases and the J gene lost 6 bases, with 10 bases spanning the gap. The CDR3 contains 13 residues. Per germline, CDR1 MGHDK and CDR2 SYGVNS. Specimen: PBMCs or a T cell subset sorted from them (not recorded which). The sequence was obtained from a man aged 18 to 30 who had mild COVID-19 (a few samples of this study predate the infection). Cell type and time point are not known. The rearrangement uses TRBV25-1 and TRBJ2-1; D is unresolved. CDR3 DNA sequence: TGTGCCAGCAGTGTCGGGCTCACCAATGAGCAGTTCTTC. It encodes CASSVGLTNEQFF.